These T cell receptor beta chains were read from a single sample in a study of cytomegalovirus exposure and HLA in healthy donors. The protocol was immunoSEQ multiplex PCR, while the TCRdb copy is restricted to in-frame clones and leaves out a portion. The profile shows roughly 200,000 clones, 70% to 90% of them singletons. The specimen was PBMCs. These TCRs come from a woman in her twenties or thirties in good health and CMV-seronegative. Both conserved end residues are part of each CDR3. Fields, in order: V gene, clone size, D gene, CDR3 length, J gene, CDR3 DNA, CDR3 protein. A D gene is named only where the DNA matches it firmly. Size values are once, few and many counts, or a class for expanded clones, and some rows have none.

TRBV9	-	TRBD2	16	TRBJ2-1	TGTGCCAGCAGCGACAGTAGCGGGAGGGCCCTTGGGGAGCAGTTCTTC	CASSDSSGRALGEQFF
TRBV28	-	-	12	TRBJ2-7	TGTGCCAGCAGTTTCCCAGAATACGAGCAGTACTTC	CASSFPEYEQYF
TRBV5-1	-	TRBD2	15	TRBJ2-3	TGCGCCAGCAGCTTCGGGACTAGACACACAGATACGCAGTATTTT	CASSFGTRHTDTQYF
TRBV5-6	-	TRBD2	17	TRBJ2-7	TGTGCCAGCACCGGGACTAGCGGCCCTACCTTCTCCTACGAGCAGTACTTC	CASTGTSGPTFSYEQYF
TRBV30	-	TRBD2	14	TRBJ2-2	TGTGCCTGGAGTGTAAAAGCGGGGGGACCTCAGCTGTTTTTT	CAWSVKAGGPQLFF
TRBV27	-	TRBD1	14	TRBJ1-1	TGTGCCAGCAGTACCCGGACAGGGAGGCCCGAAGCTTTCTTT	CASSTRTGRPEAFF
TRBV27	-	-	14	TRBJ2-1	TGTGCCAGCAGTTTTTCCCTCAGCGGGAATGAGCAGTTCTTC	CASSFSLSGNEQFF
TRBV28	-	-	16	TRBJ2-3	TGTGCCAGCACCTCCGGTGGGCGGGGCCTCACAGATACGCAGTATTTT	CASTSGGRGLTDTQYF
TRBV9	once	TRBD2	17	TRBJ2-3	TGTGCCAGCAGCGTAGCTGGCGGGGGGGCACAGACAGATACGCAGTATTTT	CASSVAGGGAQTDTQYF
TRBV11-2	-	TRBD2	18	TRBJ2-2	TGTGCCAGCAGCTTAGTCGGGACTAGCGCCTCGAACACCGGGGAGCTGTTTTTT	CASSLVGTSASNTGELFF
TRBV7-7	once	-	13	TRBJ2-3	TGTGCTAGCAGCTTAGGGTTGCGAGATACGCAGTATTTT	CASSLGLRDTQYF
TRBV5-1	once	-	14	TRBJ1-1	TGCGCCAGCAGCTTGGGAGGAGGGGAGACTGAAGCTTTCTTT	CASSLGGGETEAFF
TRBV29-1	-	TRBD2	14	TRBJ2-7	TGCAGCGTCGGACTAGCGGGAGGTACGTACGAGCAGTACTTC	CSVGLAGGTYEQYF
TRBV4-1	-	TRBD1	15	TRBJ2-7	TGCGCCAGCAGCCAATTGGGACAGGGCTCCTACGAGCAGTACTTC	CASSQLGQGSYEQYF
TRBV9	-	-	16	TRBJ1-4	TGTGCCAGCAGCGTAGCTGGGGGGGCAACTAATGAAAAACTGTTTTTT	CASSVAGGATNEKLFF
TRBV6-5	-	TRBD1	15	TRBJ1-3	TGTGCCAGCCAGACAGGGCCTCGTTGGGGAAACACCATATATTTT	CASQTGPRWGNTIYF
TRBV2	-	-	11	TRBJ2-5	TGTGCCAGCACCCAACAAGAGACCCAGTACTTC	CASTQQETQYF
TRBV15	-	TRBD1	14	TRBJ2-7	TGTGCCACCAGCAACAGGGGGTGGACCTACGAGCAGTACTTC	CATSNRGWTYEQYF
TRBV7-9	few	-	18	TRBJ2-3	TGTGCCAGCAGCTTAGTACCCCGGCTAGCGCCGAGCCGCGGTACGCAGTATTTT	CASSLVPRLAPSRGTQYF
TRBV7-2	-	-	14	TRBJ1-2	TGTGCCAGCAGCCCACAGACAGGCTCACATGGCTACACCTTC	CASSPQTGSHGYTF
TRBV13	once	TRBD2	18	TRBJ2-1	TGTGCCAGCAGCTTAGGCTCTCGGCCTAGCGGGGGGGCCGGTGAGCAGTTCTTC	CASSLGSRPSGGAGEQFF
TRBV28	-	TRBD2	15	TRBJ2-7	TGTGCCAGCACCGTAAGGACTAGCGGCTCCTACGAGCAGTACTTC	CASTVRTSGSYEQYF
TRBV11-2	-	TRBD1	14	TRBJ2-7	TGTGCCAGCAGCTTAGGGACAGGGCCCCACGAGCAGTACTTC	CASSLGTGPHEQYF
TRBV7-9	-	-	15	TRBJ2-5	TGTGCCAGCAGCCCGGGGGTGTTATTCCAAGAGACCCAGTACTTC	CASSPGVLFQETQYF
TRBV29-1	-	-	12	TRBJ2-7	TGCAGCGTTGAACAAACGAATAGCGAGCAGTACTTC	CSVEQTNSEQYF
TRBV11-3	-	-	16	TRBJ1-5	TGTGCCAGCAGCTCCAGGTACCGCAGGGGTAATCAGCCCCAGCATTTT	CASSSRYRRGNQPQHF
TRBV28	-	-	13	TRBJ2-7	TGTGCCAGCAGTTCTCAGGGGTCGTACGAGCAGTACTTC	CASSSQGSYEQYF
TRBV2	-	TRBD2	19	TRBJ2-3	TGTGCCAGCAGGAAACGCTTTTTAACCCGGGACTATCGCACAGATACGCAGTATTTT	CASRKRFLTRDYRTDTQYF
TRBV4-1	-	-	16	TRBJ1-2	TGCGCCAGCAGCCAAGATGGAAGAGGGACATCCGATGGCTACACCTTC	CASSQDGRGTSDGYTF
TRBV19	-	-	15	TRBJ2-3	TGTGCCAGTCAAACAACGGGACTCGGGACGGATACGCAGTATTTT	CASQTTGLGTDTQYF
TRBV4-1	-	TRBD1	16	TRBJ1-1	TGCGCCAGCAGCCAGCCCTCAGGGGGTTGGGGCACTGAAGCTTTCTTT	CASSQPSGGWGTEAFF
TRBV28	-	-	14	TRBJ1-2	TGTGCCAGCAGTTTATATTGGGGGGGGCGAGGCTACACCTTC	CASSLYWGGRGYTF
TRBV4-2	-	TRBD1	17	TRBJ1-2	TGTGCCAGCAGCCAAGACCCCTCGGCAGGGGGCAATGGTGGCTACACCTTC	CASSQDPSAGGNGGYTF
TRBV20-1	-	-	11	TRBJ2-1	TGCAGTGCTAGAGATTATCCTGAGCAGTTCTTC	CSARDYPEQFF
TRBV6-7	-	-	12	TRBJ1-2	TGTGCCAGCAGTCCTGGGACATCTGGCTACACCTTC	CASSPGTSGYTF
TRBV5-1	-	TRBD2	17	TRBJ2-7	TGCGCCAGCAGCGGGGGACTAGCGGGGACCTATCCTACGAAGCAGTACTTC	CASSGGLAGTYPTKQYF
TRBV29-1	few	-	13	TRBJ2-3	TGCAGCGCCGCCAGGATTTTGACAGATACGCAGTATTTT	CSAARILTDTQYF
TRBV2	few	-	13	TRBJ1-1	TGTGCCAGCTCCCGACAGGAGAACACTGAAGCTTTCTTT	CASSRQENTEAFF
TRBV5-1	-	TRBD2	16	TRBJ2-1	TGCGCCAGCAGCCCGGGACTAGCGGGGCGGGGGAATGAGCAGTTCTTC	CASSPGLAGRGNEQFF
TRBV9	-	TRBD1	14	TRBJ1-4	TGTGCCAGCAGCGTCGGCCAGGGGGATGAAAAACTGTTTTTT	CASSVGQGDEKLFF
TRBV5-1	-	TRBD2	17	TRBJ2-3	TGCGCCAGCAGCGAGGGACTAGCGGGGGCCGGCACAGATACGCAGTATTTT	CASSEGLAGAGTDTQYF
TRBV19	few	-	14	TRBJ2-4	TGTGCCAGTAGCAACCAGGGGGCCAAAAACATTCAGTACTTC	CASSNQGAKNIQYF
TRBV11-2	-	-	13	TRBJ2-2	TGTGCCAGCAGTCGAGGGAGATCCGGGGAGCTGTTTTTT	CASSRGRSGELFF
TRBV30	-	-	11	TRBJ2-1	TGTGCCTGGGCGGGCTACAATGAGCAGTTCTTC	CAWAGYNEQFF
TRBV9	-	TRBD1	16	TRBJ1-3	TGTGCCAGCAGCCCACGGACAGGGACTACTGGAAACACCATATATTTT	CASSPRTGTTGNTIYF
TRBV7-9	-	-	16	TRBJ1-4	TGTTCCAGCAGCTTAGGACTGGGGGCCGGGAATGAAAAACTGTTTTTT	CSSSLGLGAGNEKLFF